A selection of T cell receptor beta chains follows, all from one sample in a study of technical replicates of blood from several donors. The data were produced by immunoSEQ multiplex PCR, yet TCRdb's version contains in-frame clones alone and is incomplete. The profile shows 95,000 or so clones, 85% to 95% of them singletons. The sample consisted of T cells isolated from PBMCs. The source is a human donor in good health. Each CDR3 is given with its conserved first and last residue.

v_gene,j_gene,CDR3aa
TRBV6-5,TRBJ1-4,CASSFHTLNEKLFF
TRBV25-1,TRBJ1-2,CASSEYNGYGYTF
TRBV7-7,TRBJ2-3,CASSLTPSASTDTQYF
TRBV9,TRBJ2-1,CASSPPSGENVNEQFF
TRBV19,TRBJ1-6,CASSLGRDNSPLHF
TRBV9,TRBJ1-2,CASSLRDRLLGYTF
TRBV7-9,TRBJ2-7,CASSSRDRVEGNRYEQYF
TRBV6-1,TRBJ2-1,CASSESGTGANEQFF
TRBV4-1,TRBJ2-1,CASSQREGPGAYNEQFF
TRBV11-2,TRBJ2-2,CASSKSGSGTGELFF
TRBV7-2,TRBJ2-7,CASNFLAGYEQYF
TRBV6-5,TRBJ1-3,CASREIGAGGNTIYF
TRBV28,TRBJ1-2,CASSLGFRSYTF
TRBV4-1,TRBJ1-3,CASSQERRSRDTIYF
TRBV2,TRBJ1-5,CASRPGTGNRQPQHF
TRBV28,TRBJ2-1,CASSWTSGNDEQFF
TRBV5-1,TRBJ2-2,CASSLVGSGELFF
TRBV2,TRBJ2-1,CASHRQGYEQFF
TRBV5-1,TRBJ2-3,CASSLGLAGGLDTQYF
TRBV6-4,TRBJ1-2,CASSDSGTQGGYTF
TRBV25-1,TRBJ2-1,CASRLSYNEQFF
TRBV19,TRBJ2-1,CASTWTGSSYNEQFF
TRBV27,TRBJ2-5,CASALPGQPQETQYF
TRBV19,TRBJ1-5,CASSILNRGGNQPQHF
TRBV5-6,TRBJ1-4,CASSSVGTGEKLFF